This T cell receptor beta chain was recorded in a study of T cells in Graves' hyperthyroidism and ophthalmopathy (dated by TCRdb to between 2018 and 2021). Context from the whole study: Peripheral blood samples were taken at initial diagnosis, before any treatment was given. A discovery cohort of 95 to 100 patients, approximately 44 with Graves' ophthalmopathy and about 60 with stable Graves' hyperthyroidism, was used to find distinguishing TCR V-J signatures. Prospective prediction of ophthalmopathy was tested in an independent validation cohort consisting of 18 hyperthyroidism patients and some 17 patients who later progressed to ophthalmopathy. The 95 to 100 discovery patients were randomly divided into training and test sets at a 7:3 ratio. The study also compared thyroid tissue and blood T-cell repertoires from 5 to 7 Graves' hyperthyroidism patients. After blood sampling, hyperthyroidism patients were treated with methimazole at a starting dose of 30 mg daily, and ophthalmopathy patients were treated with high-dose intravenous methylprednisolone. The paper describes TCR Vbeta CDR3 sequencing of 140 or so peripheral blood samples, made up of roughly 45 ophthalmopathy patients, roughly 72 hyperthyroidism patients and roughly 17 progressor patients. Findings and caveats that apply to the study as a whole: No statistical method was used to set the sample size in advance, and investigators knew the group allocation. During validation, the model predicted progression to ophthalmopathy a median of about 5.9 months ahead of onset, with approximately 70% sensitivity and 72.22% specificity. Blood samples also contained most of the expanded thyroid clonotypes (frequency above 0.001), which suggests that blood repertoires may reflect thyroid immune responses. Ophthalmopathy was separated from stable hyperthyroidism by a 13 V-J signature model, with over 85% sensitivity and approximately 81% specificity obtained in cross-validation and 80%/75% obtained in testing.

This clonotype was picked up a small number of times. Its specific antigen is unknown. No quality values exist for individual bases; no much larger clone is one base distant. Ophthalmopathy patients had moderately to severely active disease, with a Clinical Activity Score of 3 or more, a NOSPECS grade of 4 or more, and a disease duration of less than 3 months. Patients with uncontrolled infections, other autoimmune diseases, pregnancy or lactation were excluded. Diagnoses were based on clinical symptoms, serum thyroxine and TRAb, thyroid ultrasound and orbital computed tomography. PBMCs were isolated from about 9.1 ml of fresh peripheral blood by Ficoll-Paque density gradient centrifugation. Total RNA was extracted with Trizol reagent, and quality was checked on an Agilent 2100 Bioanalyzer. The CDR3 goes from the cysteine to the phenylalanine over 13 residues. Only the CDR3 region is kept as DNA, spanning 39 bases read in frame from base 1. As encoded in the germline V gene, CDR1 is SGHDT while CDR2 is YYEEEE. The germline ends are 7 bases apart after V is trimmed by 0 bases and J by 4 bases.

Amplification of TCR beta CDR3 regions was carried out from RNA transcripts. For the first round of RT-PCR on the TCR CDR3, the HTBI primer set was used together with the Qiagen OneStep RT-PCR kit. A second multiplex PCR round built the libraries, followed by size selection and purification. The libraries were sequenced on an Illumina HiSeq2000 using paired-end 100 bp reads. On the study's bioinformatics: SOAPnuke was used to process the raw data, removing reads that contained adapters or uncalled bases, had a mean Phred below 15, or lacked an exact match to the constant primer or identifier. High-quality paired reads were merged with COPE v1.2.5, and unique nucleotide sequences were defined as clonotypes. MiTCR v1.1 was used to align the clonotypes against IMGT TRBV, TRBD and TRBJ reference segments. The analysis included only V-J combinations with a frequency above 0.0001, which together covered around 99% of the repertoires. The TCS score was defined as the ratio of F50 (clonal expansion) to E x V (chaos), calculated using BLOSUM62-based TCRdist between CDR3 peptides within each V-J. Welch's t-statistics and random forest reduced 514 V-J features to 10 to 15, which were used in a naive Bayes classifier (R e1071). The Morisita-Horn index was used to measure how similar the thyroid and blood repertoires were. Using fastp trimming at Q25 and MiXCR clonotype assembly, TCRdb reanalyzed the public sequencing data and kept in-frame beta chains. One record per CDR3 amino acid sequence lists the most common genes and DNA. The V and J calls and clone size are TCRdb's, not the authors'. For this sample there are about 610,000 distinct CDR3 sequences; approximately 14% appear just once. Of the sample, 3.5% to 4.5% is held by the ten largest clones.

Rearrangement joined TRBV5-6 to TRBJ1-2; no D gene is confidently identified. This sequence was found in a woman aged 40 to 55 with Graves' ophthalmopathy. The specimen sequenced was blood. For the CDR3, the sequence is CASSLVAAYGYTF. The nucleotide sequence is given as TGTGCCAGCAGCTTGGTGGCAGCCTATGGCTACACCTTC.